This record concerns one TCR beta chain sequence. This specimen comes from a study of shared clonotypes between healthy human individuals. This table comes from immunoSEQ multiplex PCR, and its TCRdb copy is limited to in-frame clones, with some not included. The profile covers about 2.3 million clones, with about 90% appearing a single time and around 0.35% taken by the ten largest. The CDR3 is 14 amino acids. Germline V gives CDR1 SGHTA, CDR2 FQGTGA. Trimming stripped 5 bases from V and 1 base from J, with 12 bases between. Sequenced sample: naive CD4+ T cells from PBMCs. Subset denoted: CD45RA+ positively selected. V and J are TRBV7-3 and TRBJ2-7; no clear D. This clonotype originated in a man aged 18 to 29 in good health. Some clones in this sample may be carry-over from other donors' samples. CDR3 loop: CASSPQAYSYEQYF. The CDR3 DNA reads TGTGCCAGCAGCCCCCAGGCCTATTCCTACGAGCAGTACTTC.